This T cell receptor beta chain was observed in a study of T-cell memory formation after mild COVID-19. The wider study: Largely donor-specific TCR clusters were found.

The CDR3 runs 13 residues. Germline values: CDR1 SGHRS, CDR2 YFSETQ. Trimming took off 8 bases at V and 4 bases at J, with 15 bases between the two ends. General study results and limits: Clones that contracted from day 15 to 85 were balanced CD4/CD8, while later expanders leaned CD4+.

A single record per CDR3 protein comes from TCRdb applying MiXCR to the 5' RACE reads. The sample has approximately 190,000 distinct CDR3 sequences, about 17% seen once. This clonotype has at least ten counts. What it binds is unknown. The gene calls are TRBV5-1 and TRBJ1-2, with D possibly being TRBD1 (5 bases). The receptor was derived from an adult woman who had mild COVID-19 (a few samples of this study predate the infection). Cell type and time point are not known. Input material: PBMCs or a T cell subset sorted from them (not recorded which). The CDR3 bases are TGCGCCAGTGGTGAGGGACGAGTCTATGGCTACACCTTC. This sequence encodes CASGEGRVYGYTF.